A single sample is the source of the 32 T cell receptor beta chains below, sequenced in a study of blood T cell repertoires in COVID-19. Clones were sequenced by immunoSEQ multiplex PCR, and TCRdb holds only the in-frame ones, with some missing. Among about 200,000 clones listed, 75% to 90% were seen once. Material for sequencing was peripheral blood. These receptors were taken from a man in his forties or fifties with acute or convalescent COVID-19.

In its sample, this clone was seen once. This rearrangement joins TRBV6-2 or TRBV6-3 to TRBJ2-7, with 9 positions matching TRBD2. With V trimmed by 2 bases and J by 5 bases, 4 bases remained unmatched. In germline, CDR1 is MNHEY, CDR2 SVGEGT. This CDR3 has 14 residues. CDR3 bases: TGTGCCAGCAGTTACGGCGGGACTAGCCACGAGCAGTACTTC. Translating gives CASSYGGTSHEQYF.

This rearrangement joins TRBV7-2 to TRBJ2-2, with a possible D match to TRBD1 (6 bases). The V end lost 5 bases, the J end lost 4 bases, and 17 bases lay between the germline ends. This CDR3 is built from 16 residues. Germline CDR1 is SGHTA and CDR2 is FQGNSA. In DNA form, the CDR3 reads TGTGCCAGCAGCCGCATTACAGGGACCTTCACCGGGGAGCTGTTTTTT. It codes for CASSRITGTFTGELFF.

The gene calls are TRBV5-4 and TRBJ2-1; 9 nucleotides match TRBD2. V was pared by 5 bases and J by 10 bases, with 10 bases of the junction left unmatched. Germline V lookup: CDR1 SGHNT, CDR2 YYREEE (reference sequence). The CDR3 loop spans 14 amino acids. CDR3: CASSLTSGSREQFF. The CDR3 DNA sequence: TGTGCCAGCAGTCTGACTAGCGGCTCCCGAGAGCAGTTCTTC.

CDR3 coding DNA: TGTGCCAGCAGCTTAGACAGCAGGACTGAAGCTTTCTTT. It yields the protein CASSLDSRTEAFF. V gene TRBV7-9 combines with J gene TRBJ1-1; D is undetermined. The V gene lost 1 base and the J gene lost 5 bases, with 8 bases spanning the gap. Germline loops: CDR1 SEHNR, CDR2 FQNEAQ (reference sequence). There are 13 residues in the CDR3.

V gene TRBV9 combines with J gene TRBJ2-5, with 10 bases matching TRBD2. Germline CDR1 reads SGDLS; CDR2 reads YYNGEE. CDR3 length: 14 amino acids. V lost 3 bases and J lost 5; bases outside the gene matches: 4. The CDR3 sequence: CASSASGSGETQYF. In DNA, the CDR3 is TGTGCCAGCAGCGCTAGCGGGAGCGGGGAGACCCAGTACTTC.

The chain uses TRBV5-4 and TRBJ2-3; TRBD2 aligns across 8 bases. Germline V gene data show CDR1 as SGHNT and CDR2 as YYREEE (reference sequence). The CDR3 is 16 residues long. The J segment lost 2 bases and the V segment lost 4 bases, leaving 9 bases of the junction unmatched. The CDR3 coding sequence is TGTGCCAGCAGCAGCAGACTAGCGAGAAACACAGATACGCAGTATTTT. It yields the protein CASSSRLARNTDTQYF.

The chain uses TRBV6-2 or TRBV6-3 and TRBJ1-1; 8 nucleotides agree with TRBD1. The germline CDR1 and CDR2 sequences are MNHEY and SVGEGT. This CDR3 is built from 13 residues. J lost 8 bases, V lost 5 bases, and 7 bases had no gene match. CDR3 bases: TGTGCCAGCAGTCCGGGACAGGCTTTCGAAGCTTTCTTT. Encoded protein: CASSPGQAFEAFF.

The chain has TRBV6-5 and TRBJ1-5; D perhaps matches TRBD1 (6 bases). The germline CDR1 and CDR2 sequences are MNHEY and SVGAGI. Trimming removed 6 bases from V and 7 bases from J, with 16 bases in between. This CDR3 is built from 14 residues. CDR3 residues: CASRETPDRQPQHF. DNA for the CDR3: TGTGCCAGCAGGGAGACCCCGGACAGACAGCCCCAGCATTTT.

The V call is TRBV2, the J call TRBJ2-1; 9 bases map to TRBD2. This CDR3 contains 15 residues. V shed 4 bases and J 9 bases; nucleotides not matched to a gene: 10. Germline V gives CDR1 SNHLY, CDR2 FYNNEI. The DNA for the CDR3 is TGTGCCAGCAGTGCCGACGTAGCGGGAGATCCTGAGCAGTTCTTC. Protein: CASSADVAGDPEQFF.

V is TRBV3-1 (or the pseudogene TRBV3-2) and J is TRBJ2-7; a possible D gene is TRBD1 (5 bases). This CDR3 has 13 residues. The V gene lost 6 bases and the J gene lost 3 bases, with 12 bases spanning the gap. CDR1 and CDR2 (germline): LGHDT, YNNKEL (reference sequence). The CDR3 DNA reads TGTGCCAGCAGTCCCGGACATTTCTACGAGCAGTACTTC. Amino acids: CASSPGHFYEQYF.

This rearrangement joins TRBV30 to TRBJ2-1; 7 bases fit TRBD2. V gave up 2 bases and J gave up 9 bases; unmatched junction bases: 1. Looked up from germline, CDR1 is GTSNPN and CDR2 is SVGIG (reference sequence). There are 11 residues in the CDR3. This CDR3 reads CAWSWGGEQFF. The DNA for the CDR3 is TGTGCCTGGAGTTGGGGGGGTGAGCAGTTCTTC.

Note on this clone: Other DNA sequences within the sample encode an identical CDR3. The rearrangement joins TRBV5-1 to TRBJ2-6; D may be TRBD1 (6 bases). This CDR3 region has 15 residues. Deletions cut 1 base from V and 2 bases from J, with 7 bases between. CDR1 and CDR2 from the germline V gene are SGHRS and YFSETQ. The CDR3, as DNA: TGCGCCAGCAGCTTGACAGGGCCTGGGGCCAACGTCCTGACTTTC. Amino acids: CASSLTGPGANVLTF.

This chain uses TRBV19 with TRBJ2-3; D is possibly TRBD2 (5 bases). The CDR3 length is 12 residues. Germline V gene sequence: CDR1 LNHDA, CDR2 SQIVND (reference sequence). The V end was cut by 5 bases, the J end by 4 bases, with 7 bases between. The CDR3 loop is CASSFGADTQYF. The DNA for the CDR3 is TGTGCCAGTAGTTTCGGGGCAGATACGCAGTATTTT.

The V call is TRBV6-4, the J call TRBJ1-1; 7 bases are shared with TRBD1. This CDR3 comprises 12 residues. Germline trimming cut 6 bases from V and 11 bases from J; bases unmatched to any gene: 9. The V gene's germline CDR1 is MRHNA and CDR2 SNTAGT. CDR3 nucleotides: TGTGCCAGCAGCCACAGGGGCTCAGCGGCTTTCTTT. Translated, it gives CASSHRGSAAFF.

This sequence joins TRBV6-5 and TRBJ2-7; 7 bases line up with TRBD1. V dropped 6 bases and J dropped 1; count of bases not matched to a gene: 3. The germline V gene encodes CDR1 MNHEY and CDR2 SVGAGI. This CDR3 is 13 amino acids long. CDR3 in DNA: TGTGCCAGCAGCCCGGGACAGTCCTACGAGCAGTACTTC. The encoded protein is CASSPGQSYEQYF.

The chain is built from TRBV30 and TRBJ1-1, with D possibly matching TRBD1 (5 bases). CDR1 is GTSNPN, CDR2 SVGIG, per germline (reference sequence). The CDR3 has 16 residues. The V end was cut by 6 bases, the J end by 4 bases, with 24 bases between. The CDR3 protein is CACREGISARSTEAFF. CDR3 coding DNA: TGTGCCTGTCGGGAGGGGATCTCGGCGAGGAGCACTGAAGCTTTCTTT.

The rearrangement links TRBV4-2 to TRBJ2-1; 10 nucleotides align to TRBD2. The CDR3 loop spans 17 amino acids. Germline V gene lookup returns CDR1 LGHNA and CDR2 YNFKEQ. V lost 3 bases to trimming and J lost 0 bases; unmatched junction nucleotides: 5. CDR3 nucleotides: TGTGCCAGCAGCCAGCCGGGACTAGCGTACTCCTACAATGAGCAGTTCTTC. Translated, it gives CASSQPGLAYSYNEQFF.

The gene calls are TRBV25-1 and TRBJ1-2; a possible D gene is TRBD1 (5 bases). In germline, CDR1 is MGHDK, CDR2 SYGVNS. There are 13 residues in the CDR3. V was cut by 6 bases and J by 2 bases, with 10 bases left in between. DNA for the CDR3: TGTGCCAGCAGGCCGGGGGAAAACTATGGCTACACCTTC. The encoded protein is CASRPGENYGYTF.

The chain uses TRBV5-5 and TRBJ1-5; a weak D match, TRBD1 (5 bases). CDR3 length: 17 amino acids. With 4 bases removed from V and 3 bases from J, the gap between germline ends came to 20 bases. Germline V lookup: CDR1 SGHKS, CDR2 YYEKEE (reference sequence). The CDR3 DNA reads TGTGCCAGCAGCACCGTTCTCCCCACAGGACCCAATCAGCCCCAGCATTTT. Translated: CASSTVLPTGPNQPQHF.

The chain joins TRBV30 to TRBJ1-1, with D hard to call. Between the trimmed V and J ends, which lost 2 bases and 3 bases, there was a span of 10 bases. The germline V gene encodes CDR1 GTSNPN and CDR2 SVGIG (reference sequence). This CDR3 contains 13 residues. CDR3 coding DNA: TGTGCCTGGAGTCCGCGGGTGGACACTGAAGCTTTCTTT. Residues: CAWSPRVDTEAFF.

The chain recombines TRBV19 with TRBJ2-6, with a possible D match to TRBD2 (6 bases). Germline V gene sequence: CDR1 LNHDA, CDR2 SQIVND (reference sequence). This CDR3 comprises 15 residues. V lost 2 bases, J lost 4 bases, and 9 bases lay in between. The CDR3 spells CASSIRGFGANVLTF. CDR3 coding DNA: TGTGCCAGTAGTATACGGGGGTTCGGGGCCAACGTCCTGACTTTC. Full variable domain (remainder filled in from reference TRBV19 and TRBJ2-6): DGGITQSPKYLFRKEGQNVTLSCEQNLNHDAMYWYRQDPGQGLRLIYYSQIVNDFQKGDIAEGYSVSREKKESFPLTVTSAQKNPTAFYLCASSIRGFGANVLTFGAGSRLTVL.

The rearrangement links TRBV11-3 to TRBJ2-2; D may be TRBD2 (6 bases). CDR1 is SGHNT, CDR2 YENEEA, per germline. V was shortened by 3 bases and J by 8 bases, with 10 bases between the two germline ends. CDR3 length: 13 residues. CDR3 coding DNA: TGTGCCAGCAGCTTGACGGGAGCAGGGGAGCTGTTTTTT. Its protein product is CASSLTGAGELFF.

The gene calls are TRBV4-1 and TRBJ2-3, with 13 bases lining up with TRBD2. Germline CDR1 MGHRA, CDR2 YSYEKL. V trimming: 4 bases; J trimming: 0 bases; junction bases outside the gene matches: 7. This CDR3 spans 18 amino acids. As DNA, the CDR3 is TGCGCCAGCAGCCCAGGACTAGCGGGGGTTCTTAGCACAGATACGCAGTATTTT. It specifies CASSPGLAGVLSTDTQYF.

The rearrangement links TRBV3-1 (or the pseudogene TRBV3-2) to TRBJ1-1; D unclear. Per germline, CDR1 LGHDT and CDR2 YNNKEL (reference sequence). CDR3 size: 15 residues. The V end was cut by 4 bases, the J end by 0 bases, with 12 bases between. The CDR3 nucleotides are TGTGCCAGCAGCCCCTCGGGAGCGGTGAACACTGAAGCTTTCTTT. This translates into CASSPSGAVNTEAFF.

This clone was found once. The chain employs TRBV7-9 and TRBJ1-3, with no clear D. Germline values: CDR1 SEHNR, CDR2 FQNEAQ (reference sequence). CDR3 size: 14 residues. Deletions cut 1 base from V and 4 bases from J, with 8 bases between. The CDR3: CASSLDVIGNTIYF. The CDR3 DNA reads TGTGCCAGCAGCTTAGATGTTATCGGAAACACCATATATTTT.

The chain joins TRBV5-1 to TRBJ1-2, with 10 bases that match TRBD1. Germline V gene sequence: CDR1 SGHRS, CDR2 YFSETQ. Unmatched junction bases numbered 4, after V lost 4 bases and J lost 7 bases. The CDR3 contains 13 residues. The CDR3 loop is CASSNGQGGGYTF. As DNA, the CDR3 is TGCGCCAGCAGCAACGGACAGGGGGGTGGCTACACCTTC.

This sequence joins TRBV6-5 and TRBJ2-1, with a weak D call TRBD2 (7 bases). The CDR3 runs 13 residues. The germline V gene has CDR1 MNHEY and CDR2 SVGAGI. Trimming pared 9 bases from V and 7 bases from J, leaving 16 bases between. The CDR3 is CARTGLVWNEQFF. DNA of the CDR3: TGTGCCAGGACAGGACTAGTTTGGAATGAGCAGTTCTTC.

The chain uses TRBV25-1 and TRBJ2-7, with 11 bases identical to TRBD1. The V gene's germline CDR1 is MGHDK and CDR2 SYGVNS. V shed 5 bases, J shed 5 bases, and the junction held 5 bases outside the gene matches. This CDR3 is built from 14 residues. The chain's CDR3 is CASSPDRGLNEQYF. CDR3 sequence (DNA): TGTGCCAGCAGTCCGGACAGGGGGCTCAACGAGCAGTACTTC.

The genes are TRBV7-3 and TRBJ2-2; TRBD2 aligns across 9 bases. The V and J ends lost 5 bases and 5 bases, in that order; junction bases with no gene match: 9. CDR3 length: 16 amino acids. The germline V gene has CDR1 SGHTA and CDR2 FQGTGA. In DNA form, the CDR3 reads TGTGCCAGCAGCCCCCCCCGCGGGAGGGGTACCGGGGAGCTGTTTTTT. Translated: CASSPPRGRGTGELFF.

V and J are TRBV5-5 and TRBJ2-1; perhaps TRBD1 as D (6 bases). CDR1 and CDR2 (germline): SGHKS, YYEKEE (reference sequence). V was trimmed by 4 bases and J by 9 bases, leaving 17 bases between them. The CDR3 is 14 amino acids. The CDR3 here is CASSLMWGQSEQFF. The CDR3 DNA follows: TGTGCCAGCAGCCTCATGTGGGGGCAGAGTGAGCAGTTCTTC. Together with reference TRBV5-5 and TRBJ2-1, the CDR3 gives the full variable domain: DAGVTQSPTHLIKTRGQQVTLRCSPISGHKSVSWYQQVLGQGPQFIFQYYEKEERGRGNFPDRFSARQFPNYSSELNVNALLLGDSALYLCASSLMWGQSEQFFGPGTRLTVL.

The chain joins TRBV5-1 to TRBJ1-2; no clear D. Germline V gene sequence: CDR1 SGHRS, CDR2 YFSETQ. The CDR3 runs to 14 residues. Deletions cut 0 bases from V and 2 bases from J, with 8 bases between. The CDR3 sequence: CASSLDRENYGYTF. For the CDR3, the DNA is TGCGCCAGCAGCTTGGACAGAGAGAACTATGGCTACACCTTC.

This chain uses TRBV14 with TRBJ2-7; possible D gene TRBD2, 5 bases. Germline lookup yields CDR1 SGHDN and CDR2 FVKESK. The V and J ends lost 1 base and 3 bases respectively, with 10 bases between them. The length of the CDR3 is 14 residues. The CDR3 here is CASSQVGVLYEQYF. The CDR3 DNA reads TGTGCCAGCAGCCAAGTCGGGGTACTCTACGAGCAGTACTTC.